A selection of T cell receptor beta chains follows, all from one sample in a study of early stage breast cancer tumors. Sequenced by immunoSEQ multiplex PCR; TCRdb stores in-frame clones only, minus some. The data contain around 31,000 clones, 60% to 80% of them singletons. The sequencing sample was made of breast tumor tissue. These TCRs come from a person aged 30-39 years with breast cancer. Both conserved end residues are part of each CDR3. The D gene is left open where the match is weak. Rows give clone size only sometimes, using once, few, many, or a class for an expanded clone.

TRBJ2-5	-	TRBV7-9	-	CASSLALSTGRQETQYF	TGTGCCAGCAGCTTAGCCCTTTCGACCGGAAGACAAGAGACCCAGTACTTC
TRBJ2-7	few	TRBV11-1	TRBD2	CASSLLAGEFYEQYF	TGTGCCAGCAGCTTACTAGCGGGAGAATTCTACGAGCAGTACTTC
TRBJ2-7	-	TRBV5-1	TRBD1	CASRGQVRYEQYF	TGCGCCAGCAGGGGACAGGTTCGCTACGAGCAGTACTTC
TRBJ2-5	few	TRBV7-9	-	CASSLATGGGETQYF	TGTGCCAGCAGCTTAGCAACAGGGGGAGGGGAGACCCAGTACTTC
TRBJ2-2	-	TRBV12-5	-	CASGLHWELFF	TGTGCTAGTGGTTTACACTGGGAGCTGTTTTTT
TRBJ1-1	-	TRBV2	TRBD1	CASSGDSGIFMNTEAFF	TGTGCCAGCAGTGGGGACAGCGGTATTTTTATGAACACTGAAGCTTTCTTT
TRBJ1-2	once	TRBV18	-	CASSPLRLGRATNYGYTF	TGTGCCAGCTCACCGTTACGCTTGGGCAGGGCCACTAACTATGGCTACACCTTC
TRBJ1-1	few	TRBV5-1	TRBD1	CASSVDRANTEAFF	TGCGCCAGCAGCGTGGACAGGGCGAACACTGAAGCTTTCTTT
TRBJ1-2	few	TRBV6-6	-	CASMRWNYGYTF	TGTGCCAGCATGAGATGGAACTATGGCTACACCTTC
TRBJ1-1	-	TRBV7-8	TRBD1	CASSFGQGNTEAFF	TGTGCCAGCAGCTTCGGACAGGGGAACACTGAAGCTTTCTTT
TRBJ2-2	-	TRBV15	TRBD1	CATSKGQGARELFF	TGTGCCACCAGCAAGGGACAGGGTGCGAGGGAGCTGTTTTTT
TRBJ1-2	few	TRBV14	TRBD1	CASSQGTGYGYTF	TGTGCCAGCAGCCAAGGGACAGGCTATGGCTACACCTTC
TRBJ1-6	-	TRBV19	-	CASSIGGLAGPSSYNSPLHF	TGTGCCAGTAGTATAGGGGGGCTCGCGGGTCCGAGCTCCTATAATTCACCCCTCCACTTT
TRBJ2-1	-	TRBV6-1	TRBD1	CASPRTGGDNEQFF	TGTGCCAGCCCCCGGACAGGGGGGGACAATGAGCAGTTCTTC
TRBJ1-2	-	TRBV4-3	-	CASSQDGDYGYTF	TGCGCCAGCAGCCAAGACGGAGACTATGGCTACACCTTC
TRBJ2-6	-	TRBV9	-	CASSVEPGRGGANVLTF	TGTGCCAGCAGCGTAGAACCGGGTCGAGGTGGGGCCAACGTCCTGACTTTC
TRBJ2-7	-	TRBV10-2	TRBD2	CATLAGGTNEQYF	TGCGCCACCCTAGCGGGAGGGACGAACGAGCAGTACTTC
TRBJ1-5	-	TRBV27	-	CASSLYAQVTRTGEPYQPQHF	TGTGCCAGCAGTTTATATGCTCAGGTCACGAGAACGGGGGAGCCCTATCAGCCCCAGCATTTT
TRBJ2-7	-	TRBV27	TRBD1	CASSFSPGQGLHEQYF	TGTGCCAGCAGTTTTTCTCCCGGACAGGGGCTCCACGAGCAGTACTTC
TRBJ2-1	-	TRBV9	-	CASSPGSNSYNEQFF	TGTGCCAGCAGCCCGGGGTCCAACTCCTACAATGAGCAGTTCTTC
TRBJ2-5	-	TRBV11-3	TRBD2	CASSLTTSGTQETQYF	TGTGCCAGCAGCTTAACTACTAGCGGGACCCAAGAGACCCAGTACTTC
TRBJ2-2	-	TRBV5-5	-	CASSFRWAVNTGELFF	TGTGCCAGCAGCTTCCGGTGGGCAGTAAACACCGGGGAGCTGTTTTTT
TRBJ2-5	-	TRBV4-2	TRBD2	CASSQEKGIQASGRAGLQETQYF	TGTGCCAGCAGCCAAGAAAAAGGTATCCAGGCTAGCGGGAGGGCCGGTCTCCAAGAGACCCAGTACTTC
TRBJ2-1	-	TRBV11-1	-	CASRAWPGDEQFF	TGTGCCAGCAGGGCTTGGCCCGGGGATGAGCAGTTCTTC
TRBJ2-7	few	TRBV5-1	-	CASSLASTSPEQYF	TGCGCCAGCAGCTTGGCCTCCACTAGTCCCGAGCAGTACTTC
TRBJ2-7	few	TRBV5-1	-	CASSAEGVGVYEQYF	TGCGCCAGCAGCGCAGAGGGGGTCGGAGTCTACGAGCAGTACTTC
TRBJ1-1	-	TRBV11-2	-	CASSYPGEGTEAFF	TGTGCCAGCAGCTATCCGGGGGAAGGGACTGAAGCTTTCTTT
TRBJ2-7	few	TRBV12-5	-	CASGFFMREQYF	TGTGCTAGTGGTTTCTTTATGAGGGAGCAGTACTTC
TRBJ1-6	-	TRBV7-8	TRBD1	CASSLVRDRVSPLHF	TGTGCCAGCAGCTTAGTCCGGGACAGGGTATCACCCCTCCACTTT
TRBJ1-1	-	TRBV4-1	TRBD1	CASSQDPGGSVRGAFF	TGCGCCAGCAGCCAAGATCCAGGGGGTAGCGTTAGGGGAGCTTTCTTT
TRBJ2-1	-	TRBV7-7	-	CASSWGSGANEQFF	TGTGCTAGCAGCTGGGGGAGTGGGGCCAATGAGCAGTTCTTC
TRBJ2-1	-	TRBV6-4	-	CASPMNEQFF	TGTGCCAGCCCTATGAATGAGCAGTTCTTC
TRBJ2-3	-	TRBV4-1	-	CASGDWGVVSTDTQYF	TGCGCCAGCGGCGACTGGGGGGTTGTGAGCACAGATACGCAGTATTTT
TRBJ1-1	-	TRBV7-2	-	CASSPKQRGLNTEAFF	TGTGCCAGCAGCCCAAAACAGCGCGGTCTGAACACTGAAGCTTTCTTT
TRBJ2-1	-	TRBV18	TRBD2	CASSPGLAGVNEQFF	TGTGCCAGCTCACCGGGACTAGCGGGGGTGAATGAGCAGTTCTTC
TRBJ1-2	-	TRBV5-6	TRBD1	CASRTRAGGGYGYTF	TGTGCCAGCAGGACCAGGGCAGGGGGCGGATATGGCTACACCTTC
TRBJ2-1	-	TRBV30	-	CAWSGGGQPPDNEQFF	TGTGCCTGGAGCGGGGGAGGACAACCTCCCGACAATGAGCAGTTCTTC
TRBJ2-7	-	TRBV28	TRBD2	CASSFTPWGGDYEQYF	TGTGCCAGCAGTTTCACCCCATGGGGGGGTGACTACGAGCAGTACTTC
TRBJ2-3	-	TRBV5-1	TRBD2	CASSSGTAGGSVVADTQYF	TGCGCCAGCAGCTCGGGGACAGCGGGAGGGTCGGTTGTGGCAGATACGCAGTATTTT
TRBJ2-1	large	TRBV19	TRBD2	CASSQGLAGWVQFF	TGTGCCAGTAGTCAGGGACTAGCGGGTTGGGTGCAGTTCTTC
TRBJ2-1	-	TRBV21-1	-	CASSKLGPRDRALLDRYNEQFF	TGTGCCAGCAGCAAATTGGGCCCAAGGGACAGGGCTCTTCTAGATCGGTACAATGAGCAGTTCTTC
TRBJ2-3	-	TRBV7-2	-	CATSRGGTDTQYF	TGTGCCACCTCGCGAGGGGGCACAGATACGCAGTATTTT